This T cell receptor (beta chain) derives from a study of T-cell reconstitution after alpha-beta-depleted transplantation in children. Regarding this clonotype: Its antigen is undetermined.

Germline CDR1 reads MDHEN; CDR2 reads SYDVKM. This CDR3 is 13 amino acids long. V lost 6 bases and J 0 bases, leaving 6 bases between the germline ends. Unique molecular identifiers featured in how the TCRbeta library was prepared. TCRdb re-derived calls from the PCR reads in MiXCR, one entry per CDR3 protein. Of 25,000 or so distinct CDR3 sequences detected, roughly 19% appear once; the ten largest clones hold 35%. Study-wide points: Recipient T cells and thymic progenitors that survived gave rise to the high TCRbeta diversity observed at day 60 in some patients. T cells produced anew were the main source of T-cell counts and diversity one year after transplant. Reports say that about two months after transplant, the alpha-beta T cells came out of several hundred graft clones that had expanded.

Sequences were derived from PBMCs, mostly from graft donor cells, sampled 60 days after TCRalphabeta/CD19-depleted stem cell transplant. V gene TRBV28 combines with J gene TRBJ1-5; D is unresolved. The source is a male patient between 2 and 15 years old who had a stem cell transplant for acute lymphoblastic leukemia, so the T cells may come from the graft donor. The CDR3 DNA sequence: TGTGCCAGCAGCCCTGTTAGCAATCAGCCCCAGCATTTT. It specifies CASSPVSNQPQHF.